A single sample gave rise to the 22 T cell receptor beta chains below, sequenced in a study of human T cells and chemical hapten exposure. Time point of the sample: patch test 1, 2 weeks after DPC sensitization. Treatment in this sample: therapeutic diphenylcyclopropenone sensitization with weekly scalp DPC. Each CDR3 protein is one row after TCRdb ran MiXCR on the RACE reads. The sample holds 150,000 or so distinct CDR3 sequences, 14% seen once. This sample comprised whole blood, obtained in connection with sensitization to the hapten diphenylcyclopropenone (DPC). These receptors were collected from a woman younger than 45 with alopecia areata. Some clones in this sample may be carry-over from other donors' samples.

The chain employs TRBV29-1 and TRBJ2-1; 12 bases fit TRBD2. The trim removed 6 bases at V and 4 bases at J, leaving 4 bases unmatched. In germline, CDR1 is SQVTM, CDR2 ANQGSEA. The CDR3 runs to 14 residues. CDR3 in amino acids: CSVDGLAGYNEQFF. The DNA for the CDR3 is TGCAGCGTCGACGGACTAGCGGGATACAATGAGCAGTTCTTC.

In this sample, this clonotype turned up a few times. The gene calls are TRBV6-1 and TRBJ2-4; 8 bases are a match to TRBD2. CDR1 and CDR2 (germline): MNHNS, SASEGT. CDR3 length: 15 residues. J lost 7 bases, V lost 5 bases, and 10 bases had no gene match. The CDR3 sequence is CASSPNGGAGNIQYF. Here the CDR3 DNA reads TGTGCCAGCAGTCCCAACGGGGGGGCTGGTAACATTCAGTACTTC.

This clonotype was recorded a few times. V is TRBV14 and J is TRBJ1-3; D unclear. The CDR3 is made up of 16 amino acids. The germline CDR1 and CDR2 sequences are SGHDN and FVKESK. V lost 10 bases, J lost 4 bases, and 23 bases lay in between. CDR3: CATASDRQTSGNTIYF. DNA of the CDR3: TGTGCCACCGCGTCGGACCGTCAGACTTCGGGAAACACCATATATTTT.

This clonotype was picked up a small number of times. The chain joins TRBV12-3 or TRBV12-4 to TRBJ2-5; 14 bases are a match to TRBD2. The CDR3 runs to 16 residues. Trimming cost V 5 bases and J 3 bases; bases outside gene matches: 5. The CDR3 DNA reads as TGTGCCAGCAGTCCCGGACTAGCGGGGGGAGAAGAGACCCAGTACTTC. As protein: CASSPGLAGGEETQYF.

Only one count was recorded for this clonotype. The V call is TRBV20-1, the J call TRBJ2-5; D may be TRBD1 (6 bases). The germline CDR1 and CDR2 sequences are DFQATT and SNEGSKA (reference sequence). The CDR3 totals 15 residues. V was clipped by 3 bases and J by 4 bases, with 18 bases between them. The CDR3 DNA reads TGCAGTGCTAGGACCCCTAGGGGGAGTCTAGAGACCCAGTACTTC. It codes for CSARTPRGSLETQYF.

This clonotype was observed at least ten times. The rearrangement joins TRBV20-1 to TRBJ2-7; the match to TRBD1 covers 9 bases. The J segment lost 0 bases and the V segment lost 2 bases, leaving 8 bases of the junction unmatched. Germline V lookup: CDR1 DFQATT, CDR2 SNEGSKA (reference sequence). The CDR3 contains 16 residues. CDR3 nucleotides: TGCAGTGCTAGACTCACAACAGGGGGCCTCTCCTACGAGCAGTACTTC. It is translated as CSARLTTGGLSYEQYF.

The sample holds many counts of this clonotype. CDR3 nucleotide sequence: TGTGCCAGCAGAAGGGACAGGGACACCAAAAACATTCAGTACTTC. Protein product: CASRRDRDTKNIQYF. The rearrangement joins TRBV6-5 to TRBJ2-4, with TRBD1 identical over 9 bases. Germline V gene sequence: CDR1 MNHEY, CDR2 SVGAGI. V lost 6 bases, J lost 2 bases, and 5 bases stayed unmatched. CDR3 length: 15 amino acids.

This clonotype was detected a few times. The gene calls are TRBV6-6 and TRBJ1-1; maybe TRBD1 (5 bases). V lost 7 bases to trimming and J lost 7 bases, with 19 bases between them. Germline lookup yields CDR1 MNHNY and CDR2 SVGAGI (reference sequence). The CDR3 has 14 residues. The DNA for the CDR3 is TGTGCCAGCATCCGTAGACAGCCCGCAGATGAAGCTTTCTTT. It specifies CASIRRQPADEAFF.

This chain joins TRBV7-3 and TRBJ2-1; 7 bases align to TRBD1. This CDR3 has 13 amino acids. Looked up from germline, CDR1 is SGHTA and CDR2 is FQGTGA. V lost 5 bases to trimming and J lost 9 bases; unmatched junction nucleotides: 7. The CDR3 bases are TGTGCCAGCAGCGTTACAGGGGACCGTGAGCAGTTCTTC. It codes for CASSVTGDREQFF.

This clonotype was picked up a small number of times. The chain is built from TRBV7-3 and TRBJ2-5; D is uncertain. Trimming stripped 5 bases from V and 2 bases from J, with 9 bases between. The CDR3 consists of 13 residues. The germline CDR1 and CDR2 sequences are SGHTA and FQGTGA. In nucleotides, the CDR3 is TGTGCCAGCAGCCGGCGCGGTCAAGAGACCCAGTACTTC. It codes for CASSRRGQETQYF.

This chain's CDR3 is CAWGQGGVSYEQYF. Here the CDR3 DNA reads TGTGCCTGGGGACAGGGGGGGGTTTCCTACGAGCAGTACTTC. This sequence joins TRBV30 and TRBJ2-7; 10 nucleotides match TRBD1. The CDR3 covers 14 residues. Unmatched junction bases numbered 5, after V lost 5 bases and J lost 1 base. The germline gives CDR1 GTSNPN, CDR2 SVGIG (reference sequence).

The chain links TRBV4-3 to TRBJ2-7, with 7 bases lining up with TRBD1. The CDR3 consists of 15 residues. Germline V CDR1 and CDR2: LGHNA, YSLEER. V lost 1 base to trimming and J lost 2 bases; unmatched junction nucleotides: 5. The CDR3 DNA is TGCGCCAGCAGCCAAGGGGACAGAGGGCCCTACGAGCAGTACTTC. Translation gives CASSQGDRGPYEQYF.

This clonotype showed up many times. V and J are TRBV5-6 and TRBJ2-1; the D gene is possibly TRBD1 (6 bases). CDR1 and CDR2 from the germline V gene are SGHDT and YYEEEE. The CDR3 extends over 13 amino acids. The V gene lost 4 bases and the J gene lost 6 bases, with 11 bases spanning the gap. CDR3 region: CASSTLQGNEQFF. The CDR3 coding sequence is TGTGCCAGCAGCACGTTACAGGGCAATGAGCAGTTCTTC.

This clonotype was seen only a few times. CDR3 loop: CASSFSSALTMSSYNEQFF. In DNA form, the CDR3 reads TGTGCCAGCAGTTTCTCTAGCGCCCTAACGATGAGCTCCTACAATGAGCAGTTCTTC. V gene TRBV6-2 or TRBV6-3 combines with J gene TRBJ2-1, with TRBD2 as a possible D gene (6 bases). V was trimmed by 4 bases and J by 0 bases, leaving 22 bases between them. CDR3 size: 19 residues. Germline assignment: CDR1 MNHEY and CDR2 SVGEGT.

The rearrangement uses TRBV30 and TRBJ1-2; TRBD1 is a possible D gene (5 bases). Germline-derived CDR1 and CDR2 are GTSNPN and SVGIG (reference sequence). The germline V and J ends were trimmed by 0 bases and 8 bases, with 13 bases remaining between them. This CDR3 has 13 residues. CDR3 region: CAWSVGGVGGYTF. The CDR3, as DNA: TGTGCCTGGAGTGTAGGAGGGGTTGGGGGCTACACCTTC.

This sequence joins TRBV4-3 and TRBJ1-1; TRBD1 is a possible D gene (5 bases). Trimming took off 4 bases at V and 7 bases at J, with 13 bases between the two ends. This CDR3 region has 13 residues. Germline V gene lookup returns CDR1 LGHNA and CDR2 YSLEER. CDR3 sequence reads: CASSRQSGYEAFF. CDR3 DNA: TGCGCCAGCAGCCGACAGTCGGGCTATGAAGCTTTCTTT.

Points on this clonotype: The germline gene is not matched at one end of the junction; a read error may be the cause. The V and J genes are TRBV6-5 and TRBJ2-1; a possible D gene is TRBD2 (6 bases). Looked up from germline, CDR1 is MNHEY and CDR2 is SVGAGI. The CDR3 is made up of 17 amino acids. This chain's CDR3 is CASSYDGPGSSNNEQFF. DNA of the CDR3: TGTGCCAGCAGTTACGACGGTCCCGGGAGCTCCAACAATGAGCAGTTCTTC.

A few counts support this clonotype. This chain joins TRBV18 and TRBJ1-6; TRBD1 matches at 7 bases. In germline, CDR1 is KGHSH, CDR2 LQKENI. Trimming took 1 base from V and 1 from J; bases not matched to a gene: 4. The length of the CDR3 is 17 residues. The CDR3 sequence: CASSPRETGSYNSPLHF. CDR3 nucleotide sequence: TGTGCCAGCTCACCACGGGAGACAGGGTCCTATAATTCACCCCTCCACTTT.

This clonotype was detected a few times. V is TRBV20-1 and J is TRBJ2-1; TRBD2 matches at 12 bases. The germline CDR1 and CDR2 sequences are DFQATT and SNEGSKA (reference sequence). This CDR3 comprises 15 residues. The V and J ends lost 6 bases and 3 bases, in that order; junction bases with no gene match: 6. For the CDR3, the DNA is TGCAGTGCCCCGAAGGGACTAGCGGGCTACAATGAGCAGTTCTTC. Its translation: CSAPKGLAGYNEQFF.

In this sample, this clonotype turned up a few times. This CDR3 reads CASSPAPGQSKHF. DNA of the CDR3: TGTGCCAGCAGCCCCGCTCCGGGACAGTCGAAGCATTTT. The V call is TRBV28, the J call TRBJ1-5; 7 bases line up with TRBD1. From germline, CDR1 is MDHEN and CDR2 SYDVKM. Losses at the gene ends were 6 bases for V and 14 bases for J; bases not matched to a gene: 13. The CDR3 is made up of 13 amino acids.

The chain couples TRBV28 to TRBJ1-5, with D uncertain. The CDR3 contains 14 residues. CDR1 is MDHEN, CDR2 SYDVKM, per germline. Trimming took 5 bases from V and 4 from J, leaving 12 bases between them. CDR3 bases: TGTGCCAGCAGTCCTCCGGGGTTTAATCAGCCCCAGCATTTT. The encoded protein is CASSPPGFNQPQHF. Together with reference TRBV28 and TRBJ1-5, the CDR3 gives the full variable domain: DVKVTQSSRYLVKRTGEKVFLECVQDMDHENMFWYRQDPGLGLRLIYFSYDVKMKEKGDIPEGYSVSREKKERFSLILESASTNQTSMYLCASSPPGFNQPQHFGDGTRLSIL.

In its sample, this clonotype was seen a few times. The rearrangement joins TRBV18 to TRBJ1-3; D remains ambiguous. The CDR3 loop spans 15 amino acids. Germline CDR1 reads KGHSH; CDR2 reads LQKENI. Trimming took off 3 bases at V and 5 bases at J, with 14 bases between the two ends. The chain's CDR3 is CASSPNAGLRNTIYF. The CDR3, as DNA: TGTGCCAGCTCACCGAACGCCGGTCTGAGAAACACCATATATTTT.